The table lists the clone carrying this T cell receptor beta chain with many counts. The CDR3 covers 15 residues. V was shortened by 3 bases and J by 0 bases, with 6 bases between the two germline ends. The V gene's germline CDR1 is MDHEN and CDR2 SYDVKM. This sample was taken from a study of regulatory T cells in long-lasting Graves disease. At the level of the study: Over 5 years of antithyroid drugs plus positive TSH receptor antibodies defined persistent Graves' disease.

Sequencing libraries for TCR beta were prepared with iRepertoire HTBI primers and Arm-PCR of CDR3 regions. In TCRdb, the multiplex PCR reads were re-called with MiXCR into one record per CDR3 protein. Of approximately 440,000 distinct CDR3 sequences in the sample, roughly a quarter are singletons; the top ten hold roughly a quarter. The time point here: persistent/refractory GD, antithyroid drugs over 5 years with positive TRAb. TCR sequences were obtained from RNA taken from PBMCs. The sample consisted of peripheral blood mononuclear cells (PBMCs), taken when the disease was refractory, from a patient treated with antithyroid drugs. The V and J genes are TRBV28 and TRBJ2-6, with D maybe TRBD1 (5 bases). This sequence originates from a female donor with Graves disease. The CDR3 spells CASSFDSSGANVLTF. DNA of the CDR3: TGTGCCAGCAGTTTCGACAGCTCTGGGGCCAACGTCCTGACTTTC.